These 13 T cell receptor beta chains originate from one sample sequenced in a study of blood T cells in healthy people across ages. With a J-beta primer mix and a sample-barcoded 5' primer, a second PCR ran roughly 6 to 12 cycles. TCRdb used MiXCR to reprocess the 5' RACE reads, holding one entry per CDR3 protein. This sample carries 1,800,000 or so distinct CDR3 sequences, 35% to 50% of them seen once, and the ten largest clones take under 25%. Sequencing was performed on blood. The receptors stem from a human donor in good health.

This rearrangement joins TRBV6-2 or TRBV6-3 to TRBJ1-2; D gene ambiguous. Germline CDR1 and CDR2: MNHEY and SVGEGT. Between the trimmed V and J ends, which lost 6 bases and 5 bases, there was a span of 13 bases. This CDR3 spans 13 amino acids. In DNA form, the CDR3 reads TGTGCCAGCAGACCCGACACGAATTATGGCTACACCTTC. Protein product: CASRPDTNYGYTF.

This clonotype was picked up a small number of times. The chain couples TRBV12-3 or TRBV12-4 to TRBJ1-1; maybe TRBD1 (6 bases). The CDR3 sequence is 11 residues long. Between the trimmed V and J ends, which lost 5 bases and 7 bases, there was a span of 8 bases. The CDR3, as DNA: TGTGCCAGCAGTCCAGGGGTTGAAGCTTTCTTT. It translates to CASSPGVEAFF.

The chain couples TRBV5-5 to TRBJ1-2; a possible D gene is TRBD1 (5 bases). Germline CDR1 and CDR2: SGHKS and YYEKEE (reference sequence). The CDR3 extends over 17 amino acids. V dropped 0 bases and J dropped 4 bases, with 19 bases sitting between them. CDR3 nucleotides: TGTGCCAGCAGCTTGGCAGATGTGGGGGGATTGGGCTATGGCTACACCTTC. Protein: CASSLADVGGLGYGYTF.

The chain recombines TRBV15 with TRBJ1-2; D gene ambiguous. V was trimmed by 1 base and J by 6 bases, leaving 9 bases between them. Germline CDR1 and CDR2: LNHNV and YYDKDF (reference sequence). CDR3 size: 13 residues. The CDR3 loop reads CATSRGALDGYTF. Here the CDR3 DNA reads TGTGCCACCAGCAGAGGAGCATTGGATGGCTACACCTTC.

The CDR3 coding sequence is TGCAGTGCCACCCAACTAGCGGGGGTTGCAAACATTCAGTACTTC. This codes for CSATQLAGVANIQYF. The J gene is TRBJ2-4, the V gene TRBV20-1; 11 nucleotides line up with TRBD2. The CDR3 length is 15 residues. V gave up 6 bases and J gave up 6 bases; unmatched junction bases: 10. CDR1 DFQATT and CDR2 SNEGSKA come from the germline V gene (reference sequence).

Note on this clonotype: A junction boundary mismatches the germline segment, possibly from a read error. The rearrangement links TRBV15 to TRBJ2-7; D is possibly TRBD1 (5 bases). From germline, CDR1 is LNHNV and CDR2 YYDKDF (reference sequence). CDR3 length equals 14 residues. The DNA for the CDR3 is TGTGCCACCGGCAGAGTCCGGACATCTGACGAGCAGTACTTC. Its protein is CATGRVRTSDEQYF.

The CDR3 DNA reads TGCGCCAGCAGCTCCTCGCCCAGGGGGATGAACACTGAAGCTTTCTTT. Residues: CASSSSPRGMNTEAFF. The chain is built from TRBV5-1 and TRBJ1-1; 7 bases align to TRBD1. This CDR3 is built from 16 residues. Germline V CDR1 and CDR2: SGHRS, YFSETQ. J lost 0 bases, V lost 3 bases, and 8 bases had no gene match.

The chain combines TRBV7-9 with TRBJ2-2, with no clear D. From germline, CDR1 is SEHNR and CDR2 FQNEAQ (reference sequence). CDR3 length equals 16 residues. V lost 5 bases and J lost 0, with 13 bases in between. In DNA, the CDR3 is TGTGCCAGCAGCCCACATTTCGTCGCGAACACCGGGGAGCTGTTTTTT. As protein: CASSPHFVANTGELFF.

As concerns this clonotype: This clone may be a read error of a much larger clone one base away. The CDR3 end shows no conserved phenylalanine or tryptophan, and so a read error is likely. The CDR3 coding sequence is TGTGCCAGCAGCTCGGGCTACACAGATACGCAGTATTTG. Translation gives CASSSGYTDTQYL. V gene TRBV7-8 combines with J gene TRBJ2-3; D call uncertain. The CDR3 sequence is 13 residues long. CDR1 is SGHVS, CDR2 FQNEAQ, per germline. The germline V and J ends were trimmed by 4 bases and 2 bases, with 7 bases remaining between them.

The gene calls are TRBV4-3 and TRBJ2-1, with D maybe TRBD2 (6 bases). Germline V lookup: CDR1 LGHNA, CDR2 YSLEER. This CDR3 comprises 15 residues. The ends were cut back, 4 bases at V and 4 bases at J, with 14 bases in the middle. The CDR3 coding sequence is TGCGCCAGCAGCCCCGCGGGACTGCCTTACAATGAGCAGTTCTTC. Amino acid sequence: CASSPAGLPYNEQFF.

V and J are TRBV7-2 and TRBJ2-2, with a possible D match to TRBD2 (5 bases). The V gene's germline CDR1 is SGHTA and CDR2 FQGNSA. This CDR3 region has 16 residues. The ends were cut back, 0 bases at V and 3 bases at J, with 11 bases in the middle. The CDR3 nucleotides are TGTGCCAGCAGCTTAGCGAGCGGTGGACACACCGGGGAGCTGTTTTTT. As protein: CASSLASGGHTGELFF.

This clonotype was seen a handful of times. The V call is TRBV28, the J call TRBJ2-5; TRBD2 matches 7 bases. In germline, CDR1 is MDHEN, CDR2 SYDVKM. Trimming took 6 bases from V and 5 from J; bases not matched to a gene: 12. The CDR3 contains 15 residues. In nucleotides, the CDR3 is TGTGCCAGCAGCCGACTAGCCTACGGATGGGAGACCCAGTACTTC. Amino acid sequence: CASSRLAYGWETQYF.

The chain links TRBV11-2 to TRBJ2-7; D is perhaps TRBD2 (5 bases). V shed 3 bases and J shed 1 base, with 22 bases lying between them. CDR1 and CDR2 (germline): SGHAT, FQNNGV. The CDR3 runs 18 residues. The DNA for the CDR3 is TGTGCCAGCAGCTTGGGTGATGGGAGCTATACAGTTTCCTACGAGCAGTACTTC. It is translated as CASSLGDGSYTVSYEQYF.